The rows below give T cell receptor beta chains drawn from one sample of a study of T cell repertoires in ileal Crohn's disease. Libraries were prepared by immunoSEQ multiplex PCR; TCRdb keeps only in-frame clonotypes and omits some of them. The table shows around 14,000 clones, with less than 85% occurring only once. Input material: ileal tissue. The receptors were sampled from an adult with Crohn's disease. CDR3s include the opening cysteine and the closing phenylalanine or tryptophan. D genes are given only for firm matches. A clone size is listed for some rows: how often the clone was seen (once, few, many), or a class if it is expanded.

cdr3_length: 14; d_call: -; clone_size: -; v_call: TRBV27; j_call: TRBJ2-7; cdr3_nt: TGTGCCAGCAGTTCGACGGGGAGCTCCTACGAGCAGTACTTC; cdr3_aa: CASSSTGSSYEQYF
cdr3_length: 16; d_call: TRBD2; clone_size: -; v_call: TRBV18; j_call: TRBJ2-5; cdr3_nt: TGTGCCAGCTCACCACTGCTAGCGGGGGGACAAGAGACCCAGTACTTC; cdr3_aa: CASSPLLAGGQETQYF
cdr3_length: 14; d_call: TRBD1; clone_size: -; v_call: TRBV5-1; j_call: TRBJ2-7; cdr3_nt: TGCGCCAGCAGCAAGGACAGGATCTCCTACGAGCAGTACTTC; cdr3_aa: CASSKDRISYEQYF
cdr3_length: 14; d_call: TRBD1; clone_size: few; v_call: TRBV9; j_call: TRBJ1-2; cdr3_nt: TGTGCCAGCGGAGGGAGACAGGGGTTCTATGGCTACACCTTC; cdr3_aa: CASGGRQGFYGYTF
cdr3_length: 15; d_call: TRBD1; clone_size: -; v_call: TRBV5-1; j_call: TRBJ1-1; cdr3_nt: TGCGCCAGCAGCCTACCTCGGACAGGGGCGCCTGAAGCTTTCTTT; cdr3_aa: CASSLPRTGAPEAFF
cdr3_length: 14; d_call: -; clone_size: -; v_call: TRBV11-2; j_call: TRBJ2-7; cdr3_nt: TGTGCCAGCAGCTTATCCGCAGGGCTGGACGAGCAGTACTTC; cdr3_aa: CASSLSAGLDEQYF
cdr3_length: 14; d_call: TRBD1; clone_size: once; v_call: TRBV18; j_call: TRBJ2-7; cdr3_nt: TGTGCCAGCTCACTCGGACAGGGGAGTTACGAGCAGTACTTC; cdr3_aa: CASSLGQGSYEQYF
cdr3_length: 16; d_call: TRBD1; clone_size: -; v_call: TRBV5-1; j_call: TRBJ1-2; cdr3_nt: TGCGCCAGCAGCTTGGACCCCACAGGGGGATACTATGGCTACACCTTC; cdr3_aa: CASSLDPTGGYYGYTF
cdr3_length: 14; d_call: -; clone_size: -; v_call: TRBV27; j_call: TRBJ2-4; cdr3_nt: TGTGCCAGCAGTTTATCCACAGCTTCGGTCGTTCAGTACTTC; cdr3_aa: CASSLSTASVVQYF
cdr3_length: 15; d_call: TRBD1; clone_size: few; v_call: TRBV10-3; j_call: TRBJ2-7; cdr3_nt: TGTGCCATCATGGGGACAGGTGAGGTCGATTACGAGCAGTACTTC; cdr3_aa: CAIMGTGEVDYEQYF
cdr3_length: 15; d_call: -; clone_size: -; v_call: TRBV19; j_call: TRBJ1-3; cdr3_nt: TGTGCCAGTAGTATTGGGAGGGGCTCTGGAAACACCATATATTTT; cdr3_aa: CASSIGRGSGNTIYF
cdr3_length: 13; d_call: -; clone_size: -; v_call: TRBV10-3; j_call: TRBJ1-2; cdr3_nt: TGTGCCTCTTGGACGGGATCCGGCTATGGCTACACCTTC; cdr3_aa: CASWTGSGYGYTF
cdr3_length: 13; d_call: -; clone_size: -; v_call: TRBV11-2; j_call: TRBJ2-7; cdr3_nt: TGTGCCAGCAGCCGGGACATCCTCTACGAGCAGTACTTC; cdr3_aa: CASSRDILYEQYF
cdr3_length: 15; d_call: TRBD1; clone_size: once; v_call: TRBV7-2; j_call: TRBJ1-2; cdr3_nt: TGTGCCAGCAGCTTAGATGTAACAGGGGGATCTGGCTACACCTTC; cdr3_aa: CASSLDVTGGSGYTF
cdr3_length: 15; d_call: TRBD1; clone_size: -; v_call: TRBV7-3; j_call: TRBJ2-1; cdr3_nt: TGTGCCAGCAGCTTATCAGGGGGCTCCTACAATGAGCAGTTCTTC; cdr3_aa: CASSLSGGSYNEQFF
cdr3_length: 19; d_call: TRBD2; clone_size: -; v_call: TRBV5-4; j_call: TRBJ2-3; cdr3_nt: TGTGCCAGCAGCCCCGGATGGGGACTAGCGGGAGCTGGCACAGATACGCAGTATTTT; cdr3_aa: CASSPGWGLAGAGTDTQYF
cdr3_length: 11; d_call: -; clone_size: -; v_call: TRBV7-8; j_call: TRBJ1-4; cdr3_nt: TGTGCCAGCAGCTTCAGTGGAAAACTGTTTTTT; cdr3_aa: CASSFSGKLFF
cdr3_length: 14; d_call: TRBD1; clone_size: -; v_call: TRBV5-1; j_call: TRBJ1-4; cdr3_nt: TGCGCCAGCAGCGATGGACAGGGTTTTGAAAAACTGTTTTTT; cdr3_aa: CASSDGQGFEKLFF
cdr3_length: 13; d_call: TRBD1; clone_size: -; v_call: TRBV30; j_call: TRBJ1-6; cdr3_nt: TGTGCCTCACAGACAGGGTCGGATTCACCCCTCCACTTT; cdr3_aa: CASQTGSDSPLHF
cdr3_length: 13; d_call: -; clone_size: -; v_call: TRBV9; j_call: TRBJ2-3; cdr3_nt: TGTGCCAGCAGCGTAAGAGGGGGAGATACGCAGTATTTT; cdr3_aa: CASSVRGGDTQYF
cdr3_length: 15; d_call: TRBD1; clone_size: few; v_call: TRBV4-2; j_call: TRBJ2-3; cdr3_nt: TGTGCCAGCAGCCCGAGGACAGGGGGCCCAGATACGCAGTATTTT; cdr3_aa: CASSPRTGGPDTQYF
cdr3_length: 18; d_call: TRBD1; clone_size: -; v_call: TRBV19; j_call: TRBJ1-5; cdr3_nt: TGTGCCAGTAGTATTCCGGGACAGGGGTCGGTAAGCAATCAGCCCCAGCATTTT; cdr3_aa: CASSIPGQGSVSNQPQHF
cdr3_length: 12; d_call: -; clone_size: -; v_call: TRBV30; j_call: TRBJ1-1; cdr3_nt: TGTGCCTGGAGTTCGGGGATTACTGAAGCTTTCTTT; cdr3_aa: CAWSSGITEAFF
cdr3_length: 17; d_call: TRBD2; clone_size: -; v_call: TRBV9; j_call: TRBJ2-2; cdr3_nt: TGTGCCAGCAGCCCTCGGGGACTAGCGGGAGACACCGGGGAGCTGTTTTTT; cdr3_aa: CASSPRGLAGDTGELFF
cdr3_length: 13; d_call: TRBD1; clone_size: -; v_call: TRBV29-1; j_call: TRBJ1-1; cdr3_nt: TGCAGCGCATCGACAGGGTCCCCCACTGAAGCTTTCTTT; cdr3_aa: CSASTGSPTEAFF
cdr3_length: 17; d_call: TRBD2; clone_size: -; v_call: TRBV10-3; j_call: TRBJ2-1; cdr3_nt: TGTGCCATCAGTGAGTTCGCTAGCGGACCCTTGGGCAATGAGCAGTTCTTC; cdr3_aa: CAISEFASGPLGNEQFF
cdr3_length: 18; d_call: -; clone_size: -; v_call: TRBV7-8; j_call: TRBJ1-5; cdr3_nt: TGTGCCAGCAGTTTGTCTCGACAGGCAGTAAGTCCCAATCAGCCCCAGCATTTT; cdr3_aa: CASSLSRQAVSPNQPQHF
cdr3_length: 14; d_call: -; clone_size: -; v_call: TRBV5-1; j_call: TRBJ1-3; cdr3_nt: TGCGCCAGCACTGGTGGGCAGCCTGGAAACACCATATATTTT; cdr3_aa: CASTGGQPGNTIYF
cdr3_length: 16; d_call: TRBD2; clone_size: few; v_call: TRBV5-4; j_call: TRBJ2-5; cdr3_nt: TGTGCCAGCAGCAGCGGACTAGCGGGGCATCAAGAGACCCAGTACTTC; cdr3_aa: CASSSGLAGHQETQYF
cdr3_length: 15; d_call: TRBD2; clone_size: -; v_call: TRBV4-1; j_call: TRBJ2-7; cdr3_nt: TGCGCCAGCAGCCTGATAGCGGGGAACCCCTACGAGCAGTACTTC; cdr3_aa: CASSLIAGNPYEQYF
cdr3_length: 13; d_call: -; clone_size: -; v_call: TRBV6-6; j_call: TRBJ1-1; cdr3_nt: TGTGCCAGCAGTTACTCATCGGACAGTGAAGCTTTCTTT; cdr3_aa: CASSYSSDSEAFF
cdr3_length: 14; d_call: TRBD2; clone_size: -; v_call: TRBV10-3; j_call: TRBJ2-5; cdr3_nt: TGTGCCATCAGTGGCGGGGGGGGAGGAGAGACCCAGTACTTC; cdr3_aa: CAISGGGGGETQYF
cdr3_length: 20; d_call: TRBD2; clone_size: -; v_call: TRBV29-1; j_call: TRBJ2-3; cdr3_nt: TGCAGCGTTGAAAAAGGACATGGGACTAGCGGGGGGGCCCCCACAGATACGCAGTATTTT; cdr3_aa: CSVEKGHGTSGGAPTDTQYF
cdr3_length: 16; d_call: TRBD1; clone_size: -; v_call: TRBV5-1; j_call: TRBJ2-3; cdr3_nt: TGCGCCAGCAGCTTAACGACAGGGGCGCGCACAGATACGCAGTATTTT; cdr3_aa: CASSLTTGARTDTQYF
cdr3_length: 16; d_call: -; clone_size: -; v_call: TRBV15; j_call: TRBJ2-3; cdr3_nt: TGTGCCACCAGCAGAGATCGGGATGTGGGCACAGATACGCAGTATTTT; cdr3_aa: CATSRDRDVGTDTQYF
cdr3_length: 18; d_call: TRBD2; clone_size: -; v_call: TRBV6-1; j_call: TRBJ2-2; cdr3_nt: TGTGCCAGCAGTGCATTTTTTTCTGGCGGGAGTTTGCCGGGGGAGCTGTTTTTT; cdr3_aa: CASSAFFSGGSLPGELFF